Listed here is a single T cell receptor beta chain. Its antigen is not known. Trimming stripped 4 bases from V and 7 bases from J, with 16 bases between. CDR1 is KGHSH and CDR2 is LQKENI in the germline V gene. The CDR3 is 15 residues long. The record originates from a study of siplizumab effects on memory and regulatory T cells. Study results and limitations: Both greater diversity than memory cells and a major contribution to the alloresponse seemed to characterize naive T cells. Proliferating Tregs' suppressive function in siplizumab cultures went unconfirmed.

Profiled with immunoSEQ multiplex PCR; TCRdb holds only in-frame clones, not every one. The repertoire holds some 96,000 clones, about 94% seen once, with 1% to 1.5% in the top ten. This TCR was sampled from a human donor in good health. Source material: non-Treg CD4+ T cells sorted from blood. This chain links TRBV18 with TRBJ1-4; weak D call: TRBD1 (6 bases). The CDR3 region is CASSLRTATGEKLFF. CDR3 nucleotides: TGTGCCAGCTCACTCCGGACAGCGACGGGTGAAAAACTGTTTTTT.